Following are 27 T cell receptor beta chains from one sample sequenced in a study of cytotoxic CD8 clonotypes in ibrutinib-treated CLL. Sequenced by immunoSEQ multiplex PCR; TCRdb stores in-frame clones only, minus some. The sample lists hundreds of thousands of clones, 79% occurring once. This material consisted of PBMCs, taken after 12 months of ibrutinib treatment. These TCRs come from a human donor with chronic lymphocytic leukemia.

J is TRBJ2-5 and V is TRBV25-1; TRBD2 matches 10 bases. Germline V CDR1 and CDR2: MGHDK, SYGVNS. CDR3 length equals 17 residues. CDR3 residues: CGPVAGLAEYLGRTQYF. The CDR3 nucleotides read TGTGGCCCCGTGGCCGGACTAGCGGAATACCTTGGGCGGACCCAGTACTTC. The full variable domain, its missing parts supplied by reference TRBV25-1 and TRBJ2-5, is EADIYQTPRYLVIGTGKKITLECSQTMGHDKMYWYQQDPGMELHLIHYSYGVNSTEKGDLSSESTVSRIRTEHFPLTLESARPSHTSQYLCGPVAGLAEYLGRTQYFGPGTRLLVL.

This chain links TRBV2 with TRBJ1-1; 9 bases map to TRBD1. Germline values: CDR1 SNHLY, CDR2 FYNNEI. The length of the CDR3 is 15 residues. V shed 2 bases and J 1 base; nucleotides not matched to a gene: 2. The CDR3 sequence is CASSERGQGNTEAFF. The CDR3 nucleotides read TGTGCCAGCAGTGAAAGGGGACAGGGGAACACTGAAGCTTTCTTT.

J is TRBJ2-2 and V is TRBV9; 8 bases agree with TRBD1. The CDR3 contains 19 residues. Losses at the gene ends were 0 bases for V and 1 base for J; bases not matched to a gene: 11. The germline V gene has CDR1 SGDLS and CDR2 YYNGEE. CDR3 region: CASSVVRDRGPKNTGELFF. The CDR3 DNA follows: TGTGCCAGCAGCGTAGTGAGAGACAGGGGCCCAAAGAACACCGGGGAGCTGTTTTTT.

The gene calls are TRBV7-9 and TRBJ1-2; D not certain. The CDR3 is 13 residues long. The ends were cut back, 3 bases at V and 8 bases at J, with 13 bases in the middle. Germline V gene sequence: CDR1 SEHNR, CDR2 FQNEAQ (reference sequence). CDR3 sequence (DNA): TGTGCCAGCAGCTTGGAATCCCGGGAAGGCTACACCTTC. Translating it yields CASSLESREGYTF.

This rearrangement joins TRBV21-1 to TRBJ2-2; TRBD2 reflects the table's D call only, with no check against the DNA. TRBV21-1 counts as a pseudogene. The CDR3 is made up of 18 amino acids. CDR3 DNA sequence: TGTGCCAGCAGCAAAGCAAGCGGGAGAGCCTGGGGCACCGGGGAGCTGTTTTTT. As protein: CASSKASGRAWGTGELFF.

The chain recombines TRBV2 with TRBJ2-7, with D possibly matching TRBD1 (6 bases). The germline V and J ends were trimmed by 6 bases and 5 bases, with 14 bases remaining between them. Germline CDR1 SNHLY, CDR2 FYNNEI. This CDR3 region has 13 residues. This CDR3 reads CASSLQGQHEQYF. The CDR3 DNA reads TGTGCCAGCAGCCTACAGGGTCAACACGAGCAGTACTTC.

The V call is TRBV6-5, the J call TRBJ1-4, with D maybe TRBD1 (6 bases). The germline V and J ends were trimmed by 6 bases and 3 bases, with 11 bases remaining between them. The CDR3 is made up of 14 amino acids. CDR1 MNHEY and CDR2 SVGAGI come from the germline V gene. In DNA, the CDR3 is TGTGCCAGCAGACCTCAGGGGTCTAATGAAAAACTGTTTTTT. This gives the protein CASRPQGSNEKLFF.

The chain is built from TRBV19 and TRBJ2-3, with 11 bases aligning to TRBD2. After removal of 4 bases from V and 6 bases from J, the junction contained 6 bases not matched to a gene. The length of the CDR3 is 15 residues. From germline, CDR1 is LNHDA and CDR2 SQIVND (reference sequence). The chain's CDR3 is CASSSTSGSSDTQYF. The CDR3 DNA follows: TGTGCCAGTAGTAGCACTAGCGGGAGTTCGGATACGCAGTATTTT.

The CDR3 is CASSLRQGSRGETQYF. CDR3 coding DNA: TGTGCCAGCAGCTTGCGGCAGGGCAGCAGAGGCGAGACCCAGTACTTC. The rearrangement uses TRBV5-8 and TRBJ2-5; tentatively, D is TRBD1 (5 bases). Germline loops: CDR1 SGHTS, CDR2 YDEGEE. The CDR3 spans 16 residues. Trimming pared 1 base from V and 5 bases from J, leaving 18 bases between.

The V call is TRBV6-1, the J call TRBJ2-7; TRBD1 aligns across 8 bases. Germline CDR1 is MNHNS and CDR2 is SASEGT. The CDR3 extends over 14 amino acids. V was clipped by 5 bases and J by 6 bases; unmatched bases: 9. The CDR3 sequence: CASSSPRGPGEQYF. The CDR3 DNA reads as TGTGCCAGCAGTTCACCCAGGGGGCCGGGCGAGCAGTACTTC.

The chain carries TRBV27 and TRBJ2-3, with TRBD2 identical over 7 bases. Germline V gives CDR1 MNHEY, CDR2 SMNVEV (reference sequence). V dropped 8 bases and J dropped 2; count of bases not matched to a gene: 13. This CDR3 is built from 16 residues. The CDR3 sequence is CASGGDEQDPTDTQYF. The CDR3 coding sequence is TGTGCCAGCGGGGGGGACGAGCAAGACCCCACAGATACGCAGTATTTT.

The chain combines TRBV2 with TRBJ2-1; 8 bases are a match to TRBD1. The V gene end was trimmed by 6 bases and the J gene end by 0 bases; junction bases not matched to a gene: 10. The germline V gene has CDR1 SNHLY and CDR2 FYNNEI. The CDR3 extends over 17 amino acids. DNA for the CDR3: TGTGCCAGCAGCGTTCCTACCGGGACAGGCTCCTACAATGAGCAGTTCTTC. As protein: CASSVPTGTGSYNEQFF.

The chain couples TRBV6-1 to TRBJ2-7, with D tentatively TRBD1 (5 bases). Per the germline V gene, CDR1 is MNHNS and CDR2 is SASEGT. This CDR3 has 16 residues. Trimming removed 1 base at V and 0 bases at J, with 13 bases between. The CDR3 protein is CASSEVGQGLSYEQYF. CDR3 DNA: TGTGCCAGCAGTGAAGTCGGCCAGGGTCTCTCCTACGAGCAGTACTTC.

The chain couples TRBV28 to TRBJ1-2, with D perhaps TRBD1 (6 bases). The V gene lost 2 bases and the J gene lost 4 bases, with 17 bases spanning the gap. The germline CDR1 and CDR2 sequences are MDHEN and SYDVKM. The CDR3 consists of 16 residues. The CDR3 region has the DNA TGTGCCAGCAGTTTAGGAGGGGCAGGGGTGAGCTATGGCTACACCTTC. Its protein product is CASSLGGAGVSYGYTF.

The rearrangement uses TRBV9 and TRBJ2-7; D is tentatively TRBD1 or TRBD2 (5 bases each). Trimming took off 8 bases at V and 4 bases at J, with 22 bases between the two ends. The CDR3 contains 15 residues. Germline V gene lookup returns CDR1 SGDLS and CDR2 YYNGEE. The CDR3 protein is CASGPRGGMVYEQYF. CDR3 coding DNA: TGTGCCAGTGGCCCGAGGGGTGGGATGGTGTACGAGCAGTACTTC.

This chain uses TRBV4-1 with TRBJ1-2, with D possibly matching TRBD1 (5 bases). CDR1 and CDR2 (germline): MGHRA, YSYEKL. The CDR3 is 15 amino acids. Trimming stripped 9 bases from V and 3 bases from J, with 20 bases between. CDR3 bases: TGCGCCAGTAGAAATGTAAGGGGTGATGACTATGGCTACACCTTC. As protein: CASRNVRGDDYGYTF.

The chain is built from TRBV6-5 and TRBJ2-3, with D maybe TRBD2 (6 bases). From germline, CDR1 is MNHEY and CDR2 SVGAGI. With 2 bases removed from V and 4 bases from J, the gap between germline ends came to 10 bases. The CDR3 totals 14 residues. The CDR3: CASSYREVADTQYF. DNA for the CDR3: TGTGCCAGCAGTTACAGGGAGGTGGCAGATACGCAGTATTTT.

J is TRBJ2-5 and V is TRBV30, with D possibly being TRBD2 (6 bases). Germline V gene data show CDR1 as GTSNPN and CDR2 as SVGIG (reference sequence). CDR3 length: 15 amino acids. Trimming removed 0 bases at V and 0 bases at J, with 11 bases between. CDR3 DNA sequence: TGTGCCTGGAGTGTTGGGGGGAACTACCAAGAGACCCAGTACTTC. As protein: CAWSVGGNYQETQYF.

This clone has a handful of counts. V gene TRBV27 combines with J gene TRBJ2-2; D not certain. V lost 5 bases and J lost 4, with 8 bases in between. This CDR3 comprises 13 residues. The germline CDR1 and CDR2 sequences are MNHEY and SMNVEV (reference sequence). The CDR3 loop reads CASSPTRTGELFF. DNA of the CDR3: TGTGCCAGCAGTCCGACCCGCACCGGGGAGCTGTTTTTT.

This sequence joins TRBV7-9 and TRBJ1-1; D gene ambiguous. The germline V gene encodes CDR1 SEHNR and CDR2 FQNEAQ (reference sequence). The CDR3 runs 12 residues. V gave up 3 bases and J gave up 8 bases, with 10 bases separating them. The CDR3 DNA reads as TGTGCCAGCAGCTTCAGTTTTACAGAAGCTTTCTTT. Protein: CASSFSFTEAFF.

With regard to this clone: Distinct nucleotide sequences in the sample also encode this CDR3. The chain has TRBV5-1 and TRBJ2-5, with 14 bases that match TRBD2. The V gene end was trimmed by 4 bases and the J gene end by 2 bases; junction bases not matched to a gene: 4. Germline CDR1 is SGHRS and CDR2 is YFSETQ. The CDR3 has 16 residues. Here the CDR3 DNA reads TGCGCCAGCAGCCTCGGGACTAGCGGGGGACAAGAGACCCAGTACTTC. Its translation is CASSLGTSGGQETQYF.

This chain links TRBV7-3 with TRBJ2-7; 7 bases align to TRBD2. The CDR3 covers 13 residues. J gave up 6 bases and V 1 base, and 3 bases lay outside the gene matches. Germline V gives CDR1 SGHTA, CDR2 FQGTGA. This CDR3 is CASSLKGGAEQYF. DNA of the CDR3: TGTGCCAGCAGCTTAAAGGGAGGGGCCGAGCAGTACTTC. The full variable domain, in which reference TRBV7-3 and TRBJ2-7 provide the parts outside the CDR3, is GAGVSQTPSNKVTEKGKYVELRCDPISGHTALYWYRQSLGQGPEFLIYFQGTGAADDSGLPNDRFFAVRPEGSVSTLKIQRTERGDSAVYLCASSLKGGAEQYFGPGTRLTVT.

The rearrangement joins TRBV6-5 to TRBJ2-2; no definite D call. Germline V lookup: CDR1 MNHEY, CDR2 SVGAGI. V lost 0 bases and J 3 bases, leaving 5 bases between the germline ends. This CDR3 is 14 amino acids long. The CDR3 is CASSYSRDTGELFF. The CDR3, as DNA: TGTGCCAGCAGTTACTCCCGGGACACCGGGGAGCTGTTTTTT.

The rearrangement uses TRBV7-8 and TRBJ1-5, with 7 bases identical to TRBD1. CDR3 length equals 16 residues. The junction had 8 bases not matched to a gene; V was cut back by 2 bases and J by 4 bases. Germline CDR1 SGHVS, CDR2 FQNEAQ. CDR3 amino acids: CASSLRSGTANQPQHF. CDR3 DNA: TGTGCCAGCAGCTTAAGGTCCGGGACAGCGAATCAGCCCCAGCATTTT.

J is TRBJ1-1 and V is TRBV29-1, with a possible D match to TRBD1 (5 bases). The CDR3 has 12 amino acids. Germline V gene data show CDR1 as SQVTM and CDR2 as ANQGSEA. V was cut by 4 bases and J by 6 bases, with 12 bases left in between. For the CDR3, the DNA is TGCAGCGTTGTGGGGGGGAAGGCTGAAGCTTTCTTT. Translated: CSVVGGKAEAFF. Looking up the rest from reference TRBV29-1 and TRBJ1-1 gives the full variable domain: SAVISQKPSRDICQRGTSLTIQCQVDSQVTMMFWYRQQPGQSLTLIATANQGSEATYESGFVIDKFPISRPNLTFSTLTVSNMSPEDSSIYLCSVVGGKAEAFFGQGTRLTVV.

The chain is built from TRBV10-3 and TRBJ1-2; perhaps TRBD1 as D (6 bases). Germline-derived CDR1 and CDR2 are ENHRY and SYGVKD. V was trimmed by 4 bases and J by 4 bases, leaving 19 bases between them. This CDR3 region has 16 residues. The CDR3 reads CAISGTVRDAGYGYTF. The CDR3 DNA reads as TGTGCCATCAGTGGGACAGTTCGCGACGCGGGCTATGGCTACACCTTC.

V and J are TRBV11-1 and TRBJ2-7; tentative D call: TRBD1 (5 bases). Looked up from germline, CDR1 is SGHAT and CDR2 is FQDESV (reference sequence). The CDR3 runs 14 residues. V was clipped by 6 bases and J by 0 bases, with 12 bases between them. This chain's CDR3 is CASRVGQGSYEQYF. The CDR3 nucleotides are TGTGCCAGCAGAGTGGGGCAGGGCTCCTACGAGCAGTACTTC.